The source of this T cell receptor (beta chain) is a study of T-cell reconstitution after alpha-beta-depleted transplantation in children. Broader study findings: Surviving recipient T cells and thymic progenitors accounted for the high day-60 TCRbeta diversity observed in some patients. The authors attributed T-cell counts and diversity one year after transplant mostly to newly produced T cells.

After removal of 2 bases from V and 3 bases from J, the junction contained 5 bases not matched to a gene. The V gene's germline CDR1 is SGHRS and CDR2 YFSETQ. The CDR3 spans 15 residues. The authors prepared the TCRbeta library with unique molecular identifiers. TCRdb re-called the PCR reads with MiXCR, one entry per CDR3 protein. Among about a million distinct CDR3 sequences, roughly 29% were seen once, and the ten largest hold over 25%. With regard to this clonotype: Its target is unknown.

The TCR was taken from a boy in the first two years of life who had a stem cell transplant for SCID, so the T cells may come from the graft donor. Sample: PBMCs, mostly from graft donor cells, taken 360 days after TCRalphabeta/CD19-depleted stem cell transplant. The chain recombines TRBV5-1 with TRBJ2-1; 7 bases agree with TRBD1. CDR3 region: CASSFGDSFYNEQFF. The CDR3 nucleotides are TGCGCCAGCAGCTTCGGGGACAGTTTCTACAATGAGCAGTTCTTC. Filled out from reference TRBV5-1 and TRBJ2-1, the complete variable domain reads KAGVTQTPRYLIKTRGQQVTLSCSPISGHRSVSWYQQTPGQGLQFLFEYFSETQRNKGNFPGRFSGRQFSNSRSEMNVSTLELGDSALYLCASSFGDSFYNEQFFGPGTRLTVL.